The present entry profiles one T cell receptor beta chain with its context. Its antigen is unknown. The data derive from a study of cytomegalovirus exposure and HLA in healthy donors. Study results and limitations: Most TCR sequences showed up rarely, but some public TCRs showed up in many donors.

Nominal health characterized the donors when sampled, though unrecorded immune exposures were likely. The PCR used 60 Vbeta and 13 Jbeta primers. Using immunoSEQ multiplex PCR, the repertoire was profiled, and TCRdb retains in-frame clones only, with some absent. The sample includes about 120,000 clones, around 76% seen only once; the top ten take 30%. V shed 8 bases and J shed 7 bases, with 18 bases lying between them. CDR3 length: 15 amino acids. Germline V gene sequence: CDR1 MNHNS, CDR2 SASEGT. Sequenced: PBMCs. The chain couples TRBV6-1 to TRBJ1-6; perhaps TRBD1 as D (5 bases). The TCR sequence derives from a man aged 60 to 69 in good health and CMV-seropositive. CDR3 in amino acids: CASQPGGGSNSPLHF. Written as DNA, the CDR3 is TGTGCCAGCCAACCGGGGGGGGGATCGAATTCACCCCTCCACTTT.